This TCR beta chain was sequenced in a study of a mutant IDH1 vaccine in newly diagnosed glioma. Study-wide context: Treatment recipients were around 62% male and around 40% female, and their mean age was around 40 years.

Trimming took 5 bases from V and 7 from J; bases not matched to a gene: 10. The V gene's germline CDR1 is SEHNR and CDR2 FQNEAQ (reference sequence). This CDR3 spans 16 amino acids. Time point of the sample: week 23, last vaccination. Alongside topical imiquimod, each dose of vaccine comprised 300 ug of mutant IDH1 20-mer peptide. New WHO grade 3 or 4 astrocytomas that were IDH1-mutant and ATRX-lost had been found in donors. Libraries were prepared by immunoSEQ multiplex PCR; TCRdb keeps only in-frame clonotypes and omits some of them. Counted here are roughly 76,000 clones, roughly 85% occurring once; the ten biggest clones make up 2% to 2.5%. As concerns this clone: Its antigen is as yet unknown.

This TCR came from a man aged 30-40 years with glioma. Some clones in this sample may be carry-over from other donors' samples. The source material was PBMCs, sampled from a glioma patient whose treatment included an IDH1 peptide vaccine. This rearrangement joins TRBV7-9 to TRBJ1-4; 10 positions match TRBD1. The CDR3 spells CASSPARDRGFEKLFF. The CDR3 DNA follows: TGTGCCAGCAGCCCAGCTCGGGACAGGGGTTTTGAAAAACTGTTTTTT.